One sample yielded the 27 T cell receptor beta chains listed below, sequenced in a study of T cells in localized non-small cell lung cancer. Repertoires were generated with immunoSEQ multiplex PCR, while TCRdb's copy carries only in-frame clones and drops some. The table records roughly 3,000 clones, approximately 24% of them present only once. The sequences come from lung tumor tissue, collected before any cancer treatment. These receptors were collected from a male donor aged 60 or over with stage II lung adenocarcinoma.

This chain links TRBV6-8 with TRBJ2-1, with D perhaps matching TRBD2 (6 bases). The CDR3 contains 16 residues. Trimming took 5 bases from V and 5 from J, leaving 19 bases between them. Germline V gene lookup returns CDR1 MNHGY and CDR2 SAAAGT. The CDR3 loop is CASSEPGLQMHNEQFF. CDR3 sequence (DNA): TGTGCCAGCAGTGAGCCGGGACTCCAGATGCACAATGAGCAGTTCTTC.

The genes are TRBV10-2 and TRBJ2-3, with D unresolved. This CDR3 has 18 amino acids. From germline, CDR1 is WSHSY and CDR2 SAAADI. Trimming took off 6 bases at V and 0 bases at J, with 22 bases between the two ends. CDR3 sequence (DNA): TGCGCCAGCAGCCCATTCCTGCCGACGGATACTAGCACAGATACGCAGTATTTT. Amino acids: CASSPFLPTDTSTDTQYF.

This clone has more than one count but fewer than ten. The chain carries TRBV12-5 and TRBJ2-7, with D possibly matching TRBD2 (5 bases). Trimming removed 0 bases at V and 5 bases at J, with 14 bases between. The CDR3 has 15 amino acids. Germline CDR1 LGHNT, CDR2 FRNRAP. The DNA of the CDR3 is TGTGCTAGTGGTTTGGTACGGACCCCGCGGGACGAGCAGTACTTC. It specifies CASGLVRTPRDEQYF.

V gene TRBV11-3 combines with J gene TRBJ2-1; TRBD2 matches 10 bases. V gave up 4 bases and J gave up 7 bases; unmatched junction bases: 10. Germline loops: CDR1 SGHNT, CDR2 YENEEA. The CDR3 consists of 16 residues. The CDR3 protein is CASSSGRSSGRNEQFF. DNA of the CDR3: TGTGCCAGCAGCTCAGGCCGGAGTAGCGGGAGGAATGAGCAGTTCTTC.

The chain uses TRBV11-3 and TRBJ1-1, with D perhaps TRBD1 (6 bases). Deletions cut 3 bases from V and 3 bases from J, with 17 bases between. The CDR3 has 16 residues. In germline, CDR1 is SGHNT, CDR2 YENEEA. For the CDR3, the DNA is TGTGCCAGCAGCTTTCGTACAGGGATACTCGACACTGAAGCTTTCTTT. Translated, it gives CASSFRTGILDTEAFF.

The chain carries TRBV19 and TRBJ2-1, with 7 bases identical to TRBD1. CDR1 and CDR2 (germline): LNHDA, SQIVND (reference sequence). The CDR3 loop spans 14 amino acids. J lost 10 bases, V lost 9 bases, and 15 bases had no gene match. CDR3 DNA: TGTGCCAGCGCGAGGACAGGAATAATGACGGAGCAGTTCTTC. It yields the protein CASARTGIMTEQFF. The whole variable domain, filled in from reference TRBV19 and TRBJ2-1, reads DGGITQSPKYLFRKEGQNVTLSCEQNLNHDAMYWYRQDPGQGLRLIYYSQIVNDFQKGDIAEGYSVSREKKESFPLTVTSAQKNPTAFYLCASARTGIMTEQFFGPGTRLTVL.

In its sample, this clone was seen once. The CDR3 protein is CASRTGGSTDTQYF. The CDR3 bases are TGCGCCAGCAGGACAGGGGGTAGCACAGATACGCAGTATTTT. This chain uses TRBV5-1 with TRBJ2-3; the match to TRBD1 covers 9 bases. V shed 5 bases and J 0 bases; nucleotides not matched to a gene: 1. Germline V gives CDR1 SGHRS, CDR2 YFSETQ. The CDR3 sequence is 14 residues long.

This clone has more than one count but fewer than ten. V and J are TRBV2 and TRBJ1-2; D is uncertain. With 6 bases removed from V and 2 bases from J, the gap between germline ends came to 10 bases. The CDR3 is 13 residues long. Germline V gene sequence: CDR1 SNHLY, CDR2 FYNNEI. DNA for the CDR3: TGTGCCAGCAGCCTAGGACGGAACTATGGCTACACCTTC. It encodes CASSLGRNYGYTF.

This clone was seen more than once but under ten times. V gene TRBV4-1 combines with J gene TRBJ1-6; the match to TRBD1 covers 12 bases. The germline CDR1 and CDR2 sequences are MGHRA and YSYEKL. The CDR3 extends over 18 amino acids. V was pared by 3 bases and J by 6 bases, with 9 bases of the junction left unmatched. For the CDR3, the DNA is TGCGCCAGCAGCCATCCCCGGGACAGGGGGCGGGTTAATTCACCCCTCCACTTT. Translated: CASSHPRDRGRVNSPLHF.

The chain has TRBV18 and TRBJ2-3; 10 bases map to TRBD2. This CDR3 spans 16 amino acids. CDR1 is KGHSH and CDR2 is LQKENI in the germline V gene. The V segment lost 2 bases and the J segment 0 bases; nucleotides outside the gene matches: 2. CDR3 DNA: TGTGCCAGCTCACCATATAGCGGGGGGAGCACAGATACGCAGTATTTT. Its protein product is CASSPYSGGSTDTQYF.

This clone has just a few counts. The rearrangement uses TRBV6-8 and TRBJ1-4; 7 bases are a match to TRBD1. This CDR3 region has 14 residues. Germline V lookup: CDR1 MNHGY, CDR2 SAAAGT. Losses at the gene ends were 5 bases for V and 4 bases for J; bases not matched to a gene: 4. CDR3 residues: CASSGTAINEKLFF. CDR3 coding DNA: TGTGCCAGCAGTGGGACAGCGATTAATGAAAAACTGTTTTTT.

V gene TRBV11-3 combines with J gene TRBJ2-7; no firm D call. The CDR3 sequence is 15 residues long. Looked up from germline, CDR1 is SGHNT and CDR2 is YENEEA. Trimming removed 1 base from V and 4 bases from J, with 14 bases in between. Here the CDR3 DNA reads TGTGCCAGCAGCTTAGGGTGGGCTCCTGGTTACGAGCAGTACTTC. It is translated as CASSLGWAPGYEQYF. Based on the CDR3 plus reference TRBV11-3 and TRBJ2-7, the full variable domain is EAGVVQSPRYKIIEKKQPVAFWCNPISGHNTLYWYLQNLGQGPELLIRYENEEAVDDSQLPKDRFSAERLKGVDSTLKIQPAELGDSAVYLCASSLGWAPGYEQYFGPGTRLTVT.

Here the CDR3 reads CASSLEGEYGYTF. DNA for the CDR3: TGTGCCAGCAGTTTAGAGGGGGAGTATGGCTACACCTTC. This rearrangement joins TRBV28 to TRBJ1-2, with a possible D match to TRBD1 (6 bases). V lost 2 bases and J 5 bases, leaving 9 bases between the germline ends. The CDR3 spans 13 residues. Looked up from germline, CDR1 is MDHEN and CDR2 is SYDVKM.

The chain couples TRBV29-1 to TRBJ1-2, with D possibly matching TRBD1 (6 bases). Per the germline V gene, CDR1 is SQVTM and CDR2 is ANQGSEA. Trimming shortened V by 1 base and J by 5 bases, and 11 bases separated the two germline ends. The CDR3 contains 13 residues. The CDR3: CSVEGHRVYGYTF. The DNA for the CDR3 is TGCAGCGTTGAAGGTCACAGGGTGTATGGCTACACCTTC.

This clone was recorded a few times. The chain recombines TRBV14 with TRBJ1-1; 8 bases align to TRBD1. The V segment lost 2 bases and the J segment 8 bases; nucleotides outside the gene matches: 4. CDR3 length: 13 residues. Germline V CDR1 and CDR2: SGHDN, FVKESK. Here the CDR3 reads CASSQFDRGEAFF. CDR3 DNA: TGTGCCAGCAGCCAATTTGACAGGGGAGAAGCTTTCTTT.

By proportion, this clone is medium-sized (0.01 to 0.1%). The chain is built from TRBV11-3 and TRBJ2-5; 8 nucleotides align to TRBD2. CDR1 is SGHNT and CDR2 is YENEEA in the germline V gene. The CDR3 is made up of 14 amino acids. The V segment lost 5 bases and the J segment 1 base; nucleotides outside the gene matches: 3. CDR3 region: CASSQTSGQETQYF. Here the CDR3 DNA reads TGTGCCAGCAGCCAAACTAGCGGCCAAGAGACCCAGTACTTC.

This clone ranks as medium-sized. Sequence at one end of the junction differs from germline and may be a read error. This chain uses TRBV6-8 with TRBJ1-2; D is perhaps TRBD1 (5 bases). CDR3 length equals 12 residues. The germline V gene encodes CDR1 MNHGY and CDR2 SAAAGT. CDR3 sequence (DNA): TGTGCCATCAGTTCACAGGTCTATGGCTACACCTTC. It encodes CAISSQVYGYTF.

The chain is built from TRBV28 and TRBJ1-2, with 7 bases that match TRBD1. The CDR3 is 13 amino acids. The V segment lost 4 bases and the J segment 4 bases; nucleotides outside the gene matches: 3. Germline V gene data show CDR1 as MDHEN and CDR2 as SYDVKM. CDR3 DNA: TGTGCCAGCAGTTACAGGGGAGGCTATGGCTACACCTTC. It is translated as CASSYRGGYGYTF.

This chain joins TRBV29-1 and TRBJ1-2; TRBD1 aligns across 10 bases. The germline V gene encodes CDR1 SQVTM and CDR2 ANQGSEA. V shed 7 bases, J shed 2 bases, and the junction held 10 bases outside the gene matches. This CDR3 contains 15 residues. The CDR3 DNA is TGCAGCGCGATGACAGGGGGCGAAGTGAACTATGGCTACACCTTC. It is translated as CSAMTGGEVNYGYTF. The variable domain in full, with the rest retrieved from reference TRBV29-1 and TRBJ1-2, is SAVISQKPSRDICQRGTSLTIQCQVDSQVTMMFWYRQQPGQSLTLIATANQGSEATYESGFVIDKFPISRPNLTFSTLTVSNMSPEDSSIYLCSAMTGGEVNYGYTFGSGTRLTVV.

The rearrangement joins TRBV6-8 to TRBJ2-5; possibly TRBD1 for D (6 bases). This CDR3 is built from 12 residues. In germline, CDR1 is MNHGY, CDR2 SAAAGT. The V and J ends lost 8 bases and 5 bases respectively, with 12 bases between them. As DNA, the CDR3 is TGTGCCAGCCTAGGGCAGGGGGAGACCCAGTACTTC. It translates to CASLGQGETQYF.

The chain carries TRBV5-1 and TRBJ1-4; D remains unclear. V lost 0 bases and J 2 bases, leaving 11 bases between the germline ends. Germline CDR1 and CDR2: SGHRS and YFSETQ. CDR3 length: 16 residues. The CDR3 here is CASSLGIGFTNEKLFF. CDR3 in DNA: TGCGCCAGCAGCTTGGGTATAGGGTTCACTAATGAAAAACTGTTTTTT.

The chain recombines TRBV29-1 with TRBJ2-2; D is undetermined. V lost 5 bases and J lost 2, with 15 bases in between. In germline, CDR1 is SQVTM, CDR2 ANQGSEA. The CDR3 is made up of 15 amino acids. The DNA for the CDR3 is TGCAGCGTTCGGCGGCTTGGCATTAACACCGGGGAGCTGTTTTTT. It is translated as CSVRRLGINTGELFF.

The chain has TRBV15 and TRBJ1-2; unclear D gene. Germline values: CDR1 LNHNV, CDR2 YYDKDF (reference sequence). V dropped 2 bases and J dropped 4 bases, with 17 bases sitting between them. The CDR3 has 16 residues. The CDR3 protein is CATSRMGRTLIYGYTF. As DNA, the CDR3 is TGTGCCACCAGCAGAATGGGCAGGACCTTAATCTATGGCTACACCTTC. Full variable domain (outside the CDR3, taken from reference TRBV15 and TRBJ1-2): DAMVIQNPRYQVTQFGKPVTLSCSQTLNHNVMYWYQQKSSQAPKLLFHYYDKDFNNEADTPDNFQSRRPNTSFCFLDIRSPGLGDTAMYLCATSRMGRTLIYGYTFGSGTRLTVV.

The CDR3, as DNA: TGCAGCGTCCCTGACAGCTACACCGGGGAGCTGTTTTTT. As protein: CSVPDSYTGELFF. V is TRBV29-1 and J is TRBJ2-2; a possible D gene is TRBD1 (5 bases). The V end was cut by 6 bases, the J end by 3 bases, with 11 bases between. Germline CDR1 SQVTM, CDR2 ANQGSEA. The CDR3 extends over 13 amino acids.

This clone has a handful of counts. V usage is TRBV28 and J usage is TRBJ1-1; a possible D gene is TRBD1 (5 bases). The CDR3 extends over 16 amino acids. The germline gives CDR1 MDHEN, CDR2 SYDVKM. Trimming removed 6 bases at V and 0 bases at J, with 17 bases between. The CDR3 DNA reads TGTGCCAGCAGATCTGGCAGGGTCGCCTTGAACACTGAAGCTTTCTTT. Translation: CASRSGRVALNTEAFF.

Worth noting for this clone: Germline is not matched at one junction end, which may reflect a read error. This chain links TRBV6-4 with TRBJ1-1; no clear D gene. This CDR3 spans 11 amino acids. Germline CDR1 reads MRHNA; CDR2 reads SNTAGT. The CDR3 here is CASSYSFEAFF. The CDR3 region has the DNA TGTGCCAGCAGTTACTCCTTTGAAGCTTTCTTT.

For the CDR3, the DNA is TGCGCCAGCAGCCCCCGTATTATGAAGGGTTGGGAGGAGGACACTGAAGCTTTCTTT. Residues: CASSPRIMKGWEEDTEAFF. The chain joins TRBV5-1 to TRBJ1-1, with D unclear. CDR3 size: 19 residues. Germline V CDR1 and CDR2: SGHRS, YFSETQ. V was pared by 4 bases and J by 3 bases, with 28 bases between.